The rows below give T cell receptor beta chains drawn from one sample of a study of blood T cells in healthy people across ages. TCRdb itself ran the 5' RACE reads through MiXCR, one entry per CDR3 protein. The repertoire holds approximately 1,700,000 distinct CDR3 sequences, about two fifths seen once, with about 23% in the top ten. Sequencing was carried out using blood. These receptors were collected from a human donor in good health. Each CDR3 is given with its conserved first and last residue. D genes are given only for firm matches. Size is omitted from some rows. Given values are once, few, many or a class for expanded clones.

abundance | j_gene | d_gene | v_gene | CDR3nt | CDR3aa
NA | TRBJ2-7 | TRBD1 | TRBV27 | TGTGCCAGCAGTTTATTTTCCAGGGGGTTCGACGAGCAGTACTTC | CASSLFSRGFDEQYF
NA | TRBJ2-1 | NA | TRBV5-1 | TGCGCCAGCAGCCAAGGGCAGCAGGTGGTCTACAATGAGCAGTTCTTC | CASSQGQQVVYNEQFF
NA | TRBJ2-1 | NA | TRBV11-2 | TGTGCCACCAGCCAGGTTGGCTTGGGTGAGGAGTTCTTC | CATSQVGLGEEFF
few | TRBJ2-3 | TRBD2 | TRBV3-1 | TGTGCCAGCAGCCAAGATGGGCTAGCGGGGGTTCCGTATACGCAGTATTTT | CASSQDGLAGVPYTQYF
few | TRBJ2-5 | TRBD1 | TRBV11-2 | TGTGCCAGCAGCTTGAGGGGGGGACAGGGGCCTGGGGAGACCCAGTACTTC | CASSLRGGQGPGETQYF
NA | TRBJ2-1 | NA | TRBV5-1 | TGCGCCAGCAGCTTGTCCCCGGACAACTACAATGAGCAGTTCTTC | CASSLSPDNYNEQFF
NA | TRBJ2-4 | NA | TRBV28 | TGTGCCAGCAGTTGGCATAGAAACATTCAGTACTTC | CASSWHRNIQYF
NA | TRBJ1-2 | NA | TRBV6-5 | TGTGCCAGCAGGGCAGATCCAAGATATGGCTACACCTTC | CASRADPRYGYTF
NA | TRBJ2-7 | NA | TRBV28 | TGTGCCAGCAGACCTATCAGGGGCGCCGAGCAGTACTTC | CASRPIRGAEQYF
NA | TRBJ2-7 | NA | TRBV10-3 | TGTGCCATCAGCGGCACCGGAGGGACATTTTACGAGCAGTACTTC | CAISGTGGTFYEQYF
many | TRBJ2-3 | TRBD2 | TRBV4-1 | TGCGCCAGCAGCCAAGATGGGACTAGCGGGTATGATACGCAGTATTTT | CASSQDGTSGYDTQYF
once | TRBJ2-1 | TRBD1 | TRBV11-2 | TGTGCCAGCAGATATGACAGGGGTGAGCAGTTCTTC | CASRYDRGEQFF
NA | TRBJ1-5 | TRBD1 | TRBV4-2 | TGTGCCAGCAGCCAAGATCGGGGACAGCTAAATCAGCCCCAGCATTTT | CASSQDRGQLNQPQHF
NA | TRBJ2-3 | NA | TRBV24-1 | TGTGCCACCAGTGATTTTGGACAAGACTTCAGAGATACGCAGTATTTT | CATSDFGQDFRDTQYF
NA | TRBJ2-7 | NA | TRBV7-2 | TGTGCCAGCAGCTCTTACAGAGACTACGAGCAGTACTTC | CASSSYRDYEQYF
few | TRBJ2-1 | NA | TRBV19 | TGTGCCAGTTCACAGACAGGACTAGGTGAGCAGTTCTTC | CASSQTGLGEQFF
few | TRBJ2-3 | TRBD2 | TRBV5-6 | TGTGCCAGCAGCCTTGGACTAGCGGGGGACCCCATCACAGATACGCAGTATTTT | CASSLGLAGDPITDTQYF
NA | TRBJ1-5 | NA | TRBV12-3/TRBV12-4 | TGTGCCAGCAGTTTACTCTCCGGGGCAAGCAATCAGCCCCAGCATTTT | CASSLLSGASNQPQHF
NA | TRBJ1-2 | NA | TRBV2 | TGTGCCAGCATGGACGGGGTGGACTATGGCTACACCTTC | CASMDGVDYGYTF
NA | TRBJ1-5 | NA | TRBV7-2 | TGTGCCAGCAGCTTACGCGGCAGCGGAACGAATCAGCCCCAGCATTTT | CASSLRGSGTNQPQHF
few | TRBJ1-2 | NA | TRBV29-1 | TGCAGCGCGGGGGACGTAGCTAACTATGGCTACACCTTC | CSAGDVANYGYTF
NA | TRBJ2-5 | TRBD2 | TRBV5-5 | TGTGCCAGCAGCTTGGACTGGGGGGGAATCCAAGAGACCCAGTACTTC | CASSLDWGGIQETQYF
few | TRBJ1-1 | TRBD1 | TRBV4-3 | TGCGCCAACAGCCGAGACCGGACAGGTCCGAACACTGAAGCTTTCTTT | CANSRDRTGPNTEAFF
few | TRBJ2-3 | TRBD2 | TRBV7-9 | TGTGCCAGCAGCACAAGGACTAGCGGGATCACAGATACGCAGTATTTT | CASSTRTSGITDTQYF
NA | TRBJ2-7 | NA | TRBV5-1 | TGCGCCAGCAGCTCAACAGTCCTCCACTCCTACGAGCAGTACTTC | CASSSTVLHSYEQYF
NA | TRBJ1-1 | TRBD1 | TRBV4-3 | TGCGCCAGCAGCCTGGGACCCGGACAGGGGGGGAACACTGAAGCTTTCTTT | CASSLGPGQGGNTEAFF
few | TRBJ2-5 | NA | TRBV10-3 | TGTGCCATCAGTGAGGTGGAGACCCAGTACTTC | CAISEVETQYF
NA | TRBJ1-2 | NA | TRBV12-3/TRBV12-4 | TGTGCCAGCAGAATACAGGGTTCGGGTGGCTACACCTTC | CASRIQGSGGYTF
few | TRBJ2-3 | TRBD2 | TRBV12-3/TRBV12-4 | TGTGCCAGCTACGGGGGGATTTACACAGATACGCAGTATTTT | CASYGGIYTDTQYF